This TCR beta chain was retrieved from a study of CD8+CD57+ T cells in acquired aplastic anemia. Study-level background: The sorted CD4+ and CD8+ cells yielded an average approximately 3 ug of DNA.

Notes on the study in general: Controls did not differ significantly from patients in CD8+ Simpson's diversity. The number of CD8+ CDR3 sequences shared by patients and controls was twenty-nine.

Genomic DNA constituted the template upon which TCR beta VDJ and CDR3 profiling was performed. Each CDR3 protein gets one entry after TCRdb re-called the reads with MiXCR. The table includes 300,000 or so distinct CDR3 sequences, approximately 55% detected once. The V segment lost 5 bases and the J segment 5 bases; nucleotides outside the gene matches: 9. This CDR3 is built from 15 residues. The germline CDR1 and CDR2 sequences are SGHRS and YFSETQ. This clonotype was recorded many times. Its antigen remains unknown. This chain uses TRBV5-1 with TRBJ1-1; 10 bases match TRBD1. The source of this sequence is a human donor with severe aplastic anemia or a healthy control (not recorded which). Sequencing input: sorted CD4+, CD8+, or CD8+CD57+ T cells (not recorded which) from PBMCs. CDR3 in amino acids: CASRSGQGGVTEAFF. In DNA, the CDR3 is TGCGCCAGCAGGTCCGGACAGGGGGGGGTTACTGAAGCTTTCTTT.